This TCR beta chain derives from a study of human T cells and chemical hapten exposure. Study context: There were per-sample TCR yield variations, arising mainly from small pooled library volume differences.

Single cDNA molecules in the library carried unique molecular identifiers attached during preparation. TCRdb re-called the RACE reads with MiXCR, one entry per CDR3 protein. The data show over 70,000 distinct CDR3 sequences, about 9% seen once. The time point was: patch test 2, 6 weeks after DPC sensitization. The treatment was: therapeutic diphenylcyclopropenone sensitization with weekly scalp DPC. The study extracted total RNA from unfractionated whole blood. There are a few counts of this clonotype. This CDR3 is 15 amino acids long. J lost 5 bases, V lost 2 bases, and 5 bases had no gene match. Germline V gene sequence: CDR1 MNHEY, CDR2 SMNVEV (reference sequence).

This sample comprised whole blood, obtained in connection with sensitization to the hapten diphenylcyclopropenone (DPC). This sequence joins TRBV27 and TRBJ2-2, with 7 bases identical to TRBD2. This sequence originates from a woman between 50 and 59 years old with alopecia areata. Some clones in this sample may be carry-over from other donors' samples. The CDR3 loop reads CASSLGGELTGELFF. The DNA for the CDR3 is TGTGCCAGCAGTTTAGGGGGGGAGTTAACCGGGGAGCTGTTTTTT.